This TCR beta chain originates from a study of cytomegalovirus exposure and HLA in healthy donors. The study's findings and limits: With high specificity and sensitivity, the classifier reportedly diagnosed cytomegalovirus status.

Concerning this clone: Its antigen is unknown.

Nominally healthy donors were sampled, though unrecorded immune exposures were likely. The PCR was carried out with 60 Vbeta primers and 13 Jbeta primers. The authors' processing: Later work found around 85 million unique TCR beta chains, with some 11 million shared. The assay was immunoSEQ multiplex PCR, and TCRdb's table has in-frame clones only and misses some. The DNA gave D and trimming, while V, J and clone size come from that table. This sample's table has just over 200,000 clones. Sequenced material: PBMCs. The sequence was collected from a girl between 2 and 10 years old in good health and CMV-seropositive.

CDR3: CASSPLRQGVVQPQHF. The CDR3 DNA follows: TGTGCCAGCAGCCCCCTAAGACAGGGAGTCGTGCAGCCCCAGCATTTT. This sequence joins TRBV28 and TRBJ1-5; 7 bases agree with TRBD1. This CDR3 has 16 amino acids. Germline CDR1 and CDR2: MDHEN and SYDVKM. Trimming removed 6 bases from V and 7 bases from J; junction bases left unmatched: 15.